Sequencing of this TCR beta chain was carried out in a study of T cells in tuberculosis (dated by TCRdb to about 2018). General notes on the study: To characterize T cells specific for the mycobacterial lipid antigen glucose monomycolate (GMM), the study used CD1B tetramers together with high-throughput TCR immunosequencing. On the study overall, not on this receptor specifically: T cells binding the CD1B-GMM tetramer with low affinity may have been missed by the stringent sort gate.

PBMC were thawed, rested overnight, stained with GMM-loaded CD1B tetramer, a Live/Dead dye and anti-CD3, and then sorted on a FACS Aria II. The CD1B tetramers were loaded with C32 glucose monomycolate that had been purified from Rhodococcus equi. PBMC used for tetramer sorting had been depleted of CD14-expressing monocytes for a separate study before cryopreservation. About 100,000 tetramer-negative cells were sorted from each donor and analyzed alongside the tetramer-positive cells. Antigen-specific T cells were sorted from a few healthy South African adults using GMM-loaded CD1B tetramers. This clone showed up just a few times. No base quality information exists; no much larger clone differs at one position. Because TCR-alpha and TCR-beta chains were sequenced unpaired, no information on chain pairing was available. TCR libraries were generated with the immunoSEQ multiplex PCR assay, using TCR-beta and/or TCR-alpha/delta assays for each sample. Amplified TCR libraries were sequenced on the Illumina high-throughput platform. The authors' analysis ran thus. Clustering and dimensionality reduction were performed using pairwise TCRdist distances among GMM-specific receptors from ex vivo sorted or in vitro expanded T cells. Sequence motifs defined by gene usage and CDR3 content were tested for enrichment in tetramer-positive versus tetramer-negative populations. Sourced from immuneACCESS, this table was stored by TCRdb with only in-frame sequences that have V and J called. A share of the clones is absent; for the studies checked, an unresolved V gene accounts for under half, and the remainder has no known explanation. V and J calls and clone size are as listed in that table; D and trimming were resolved from the DNA. In this sample the table shows 70,000 to 95,000 clones, just over 90% of which occur a single time. The biggest ten clones account for about 1.9% of the sample.

From a lookup of the germline V gene, CDR1 and CDR2 are SGHTA and FQGNSA. Ends trimmed: V by 0 bases, J by 7 bases; bases unmatched to a gene: 2. There are 16 amino acids in the CDR3, from cysteine to phenylalanine inclusive. The retained sequence is limited to the CDR3, 48 bases, with the frame set at the first base. Here the chain combines TRBV7-2 and TRBJ2-1, and 14 bases in between align with TRBD2. This TCR was recovered from an adult woman with latent tuberculosis. The sequenced sample consisted of CD1b-GMM tetramer-negative cells sorted from PBMCs. The label giving this sample's cell subset or site can be read as: T cells not binding CD1B-GMM tetramer, sorted from same donor. The CDR3 reads CASSLAGLAGVNEQFF. The DNA is as follows: TGTGCCAGCAGCTTAGCGGGACTAGCGGGGGTGAATGAGCAGTTCTTC.